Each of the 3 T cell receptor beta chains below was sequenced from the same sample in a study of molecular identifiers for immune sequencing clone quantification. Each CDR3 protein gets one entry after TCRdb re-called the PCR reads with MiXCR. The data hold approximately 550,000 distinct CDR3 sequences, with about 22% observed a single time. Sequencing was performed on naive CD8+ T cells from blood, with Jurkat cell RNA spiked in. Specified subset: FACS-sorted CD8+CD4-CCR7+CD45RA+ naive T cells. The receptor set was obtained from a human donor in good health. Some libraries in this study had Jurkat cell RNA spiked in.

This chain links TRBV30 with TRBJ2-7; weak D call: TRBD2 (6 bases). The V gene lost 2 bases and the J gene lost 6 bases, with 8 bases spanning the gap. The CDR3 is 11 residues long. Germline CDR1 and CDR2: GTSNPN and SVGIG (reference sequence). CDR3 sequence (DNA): TGTGCCTGGAGTAACGGGGGCGAGCAGTACTTC. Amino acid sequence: CAWSNGGEQYF. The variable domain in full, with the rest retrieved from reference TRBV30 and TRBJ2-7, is SQTIHQWPATLVQPVGSPLSLECTVEGTSNPNLYWYRQAAGRGLQLLFYSVGIGQISSEVPQNLSASRPQDRQFILSSKKLLLSDSGFYLCAWSNGGEQYFGPGTRLTVT.

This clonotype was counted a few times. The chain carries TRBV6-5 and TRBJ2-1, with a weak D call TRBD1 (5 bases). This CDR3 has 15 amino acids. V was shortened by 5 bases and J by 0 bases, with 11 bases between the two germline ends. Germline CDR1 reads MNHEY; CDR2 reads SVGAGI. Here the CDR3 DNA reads TGTGCCAGCAGTCTCCAGGGTAGCTCCTACAATGAGCAGTTCTTC. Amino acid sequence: CASSLQGSSYNEQFF.

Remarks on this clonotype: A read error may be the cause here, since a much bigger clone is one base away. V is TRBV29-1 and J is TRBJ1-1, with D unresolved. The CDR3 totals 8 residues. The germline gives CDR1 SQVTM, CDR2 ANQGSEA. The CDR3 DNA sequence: TGCAGCGTTCCCGTGGCTCTCTTT. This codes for CSVPVALF.